This is a list of T cell receptor beta chains from one sample in a study of OX40 agonist ivuxolimab in advanced cancers. Only in-frame clones appear in the TCRdb table, and some are missing; sequencing was by immunoSEQ multiplex PCR. The data hold under 50,000 clones, with approximately 86% observed a single time. The input for sequencing was CD4+ or CD8+ T cells sorted from blood, taken in a trial of the OX40 agonist ivuxolimab. These receptors originate from an adult with an advanced solid tumor such as melanoma, head and neck, liver or kidney cancer. The CDR3 runs from the conserved cysteine through the conserved F or W. A D gene is named only where the DNA matches it firmly. Size values are once, few and many counts, or a class for expanded clones, and some rows have none.

V gene: TRBV28
D gene: NA
J gene: TRBJ1-2
clone size: NA
CDR3 DNA: TGTGCCAGCAGCCCCACTGGGGGGCCGAGTGGCTACACCTTC
CDR3 protein: CASSPTGGPSGYTF

V gene: TRBV6-5
D gene: TRBD1
J gene: TRBJ1-6
clone size: NA
CDR3 DNA: TGTGCCAGCAGTTACTCGTGGGACAGGGATAATTCACCCCTCCACTTT
CDR3 protein: CASSYSWDRDNSPLHF

V gene: TRBV4-1
D gene: TRBD2
J gene: TRBJ2-2
clone size: NA
CDR3 DNA: TGCGCCAGCAGCTATAGCGGGGGGGACACCGGGGAGCTGTTTTTT
CDR3 protein: CASSYSGGDTGELFF

V gene: TRBV5-1
D gene: NA
J gene: TRBJ2-2
clone size: NA
CDR3 DNA: TGCGCCAGCAGCTTGGCCGCAGGGGCGAACACCGGGGAGCTGTTTTTT
CDR3 protein: CASSLAAGANTGELFF

V gene: TRBV9
D gene: NA
J gene: TRBJ1-2
clone size: NA
CDR3 DNA: TGTGCCAGCAGCGTAGATGGGAGGGGTTACTATGGCTACACCTTC
CDR3 protein: CASSVDGRGYYGYTF

V gene: TRBV29-1
D gene: NA
J gene: TRBJ2-1
clone size: NA
CDR3 DNA: TGCAGCGTTGACCGGGGCAATGAGCAGTTCTTC
CDR3 protein: CSVDRGNEQFF

V gene: TRBV5-4
D gene: NA
J gene: TRBJ2-5
clone size: NA
CDR3 DNA: TGTGCCAGCAGCTTGGACAGGAGTAGGCAAGAGACCCAGTACTTC
CDR3 protein: CASSLDRSRQETQYF

V gene: TRBV7-6
D gene: TRBD1
J gene: TRBJ2-2
clone size: NA
CDR3 DNA: TGTGCCAGCAGCCCCGGACAGGGCGCCGGGGAGCTGTTTTTT
CDR3 protein: CASSPGQGAGELFF

V gene: TRBV6-6
D gene: TRBD1
J gene: TRBJ2-5
clone size: once
CDR3 DNA: TGTGCCAGCAGTACCCCCCCCGGGACAGGGAAAGAGACCCAGTACTTC
CDR3 protein: CASSTPPGTGKETQYF

V gene: TRBV5-1
D gene: NA
J gene: TRBJ1-3
clone size: once
CDR3 DNA: TGCGCCAGCAGCCGTCAGGGATCGGGAAACACCATATATTTT
CDR3 protein: CASSRQGSGNTIYF

V gene: TRBV2
D gene: TRBD1
J gene: TRBJ1-2
clone size: NA
CDR3 DNA: TGTGCCAGCAGCGGACAGGGTGGTAACTATGGCTACACCTTC
CDR3 protein: CASSGQGGNYGYTF

V gene: TRBV18
D gene: NA
J gene: TRBJ1-5
clone size: NA
CDR3 DNA: TGTGCCAGCTCACCAGCGGAGGGAGGTGGTCAGCCCCAGCATTTT
CDR3 protein: CASSPAEGGGQPQHF

V gene: TRBV19
D gene: NA
J gene: TRBJ2-5
clone size: NA
CDR3 DNA: TGTGCCAGTAGTATCGGTGGAGGAGAGACCCAGTACTTC
CDR3 protein: CASSIGGGETQYF

V gene: TRBV30
D gene: NA
J gene: TRBJ1-2
clone size: NA
CDR3 DNA: TGTGCCTGGAGTGACTACTATGGCTACACCTTC
CDR3 protein: CAWSDYYGYTF

V gene: TRBV5-1
D gene: NA
J gene: TRBJ2-2
clone size: once
CDR3 DNA: TGCGCCAGCAGCCCCCTGGGAACCGGGGAGCTGTTTTTT
CDR3 protein: CASSPLGTGELFF

V gene: TRBV2
D gene: TRBD2
J gene: TRBJ2-7
clone size: NA
CDR3 DNA: TGTGCCAGCAGTGAGGATAGCGGGGGGTATAAGCAGTACTTC
CDR3 protein: CASSEDSGGYKQYF

V gene: TRBV9
D gene: NA
J gene: TRBJ2-7
clone size: NA
CDR3 DNA: TGTGCCAGCAGCGTAGGGTCTATGGGGGGCGAGCAGTACTTC
CDR3 protein: CASSVGSMGGEQYF

V gene: TRBV7-3
D gene: NA
J gene: TRBJ2-5
clone size: NA
CDR3 DNA: TGTGCCAGCAGCCGGGGATCAGAAGAGACCCAGTACTTC
CDR3 protein: CASSRGSEETQYF

V gene: TRBV11-2
D gene: TRBD1
J gene: TRBJ2-2
clone size: NA
CDR3 DNA: TGTGCCAGCAGCTCAACGGGGACAGCGAACACCGGGGAGCTGTTTTTT
CDR3 protein: CASSSTGTANTGELFF

V gene: TRBV6-6
D gene: TRBD1
J gene: TRBJ1-2
clone size: NA
CDR3 DNA: TGTGCCAGCAGTAAGACAGGGGAATATGGCTACACCTTC
CDR3 protein: CASSKTGEYGYTF

V gene: TRBV7-3
D gene: NA
J gene: TRBJ1-1
clone size: NA
CDR3 DNA: TGTGCCAGCAGCTTTGGGACCAACACTGAAGCTTTCTTT
CDR3 protein: CASSFGTNTEAFF

V gene: TRBV9
D gene: TRBD1
J gene: TRBJ2-7
clone size: NA
CDR3 DNA: TGTGCCAGCAGCGAGGTAGGACAGGGCTACGAGCAGTACTTC
CDR3 protein: CASSEVGQGYEQYF